The 29 T cell receptor beta chains presented below share a single source sample, sequenced in a study of blood T cell repertoires in COVID-19. Libraries were prepared by immunoSEQ multiplex PCR; TCRdb keeps only in-frame clonotypes and omits some of them. The table lists some 200,000 clones, 65% to 90% of them singletons, with approximately 6% in the top ten. The sequencing input was peripheral blood. The receptors stem from a man older than 75 with acute or convalescent COVID-19.

The chain combines TRBV12-3 or TRBV12-4 with TRBJ1-2; 7 bases match TRBD1. V lost 7 bases to trimming and J lost 7 bases; unmatched junction nucleotides: 9. The CDR3 is 13 residues long. DNA of the CDR3: TGTGCCAGCAAGGGGCAGGGGGTTAGTGGCTACACCTTC. The encoded protein is CASKGQGVSGYTF.

The V call is TRBV6-1, the J call TRBJ2-7, with D perhaps matching TRBD2 (5 bases). V lost 2 bases and J lost 1, with 12 bases in between. The CDR3 contains 15 residues. Per the germline V gene, CDR1 is MNHNS and CDR2 is SASEGT. CDR3: CASSENGERSYEQYV. CDR3 nucleotides: TGTGCCAGCAGTGAAAATGGGGAGAGGTCCTACGAGCAGTACGTC.

The chain combines TRBV19 with TRBJ2-4; a weak D match, TRBD1 (6 bases). Germline CDR1 and CDR2: LNHDA and SQIVND (reference sequence). CDR3 length equals 13 residues. Trimming cost V 5 bases and J 7 bases, with 12 bases left between them. The CDR3 coding sequence is TGTGCCAGTAGTGTGGGGGCCGGGAACATTCAGTACTTC. It encodes CASSVGAGNIQYF.

The chain employs TRBV29-1 and TRBJ2-6; 7 bases line up with TRBD1. The CDR3 runs 17 residues. The V gene end was trimmed by 5 bases and the J gene end by 2 bases; junction bases not matched to a gene: 12. Germline assignment: CDR1 SQVTM and CDR2 ANQGSEA. Written as DNA, the CDR3 is TGCAGCGTTCCGACAGGGAAAAGTACTGCTGGGGCCAACGTCCTGACTTTC. This sequence encodes CSVPTGKSTAGANVLTF.

J is TRBJ1-2 and V is TRBV29-1; D is uncertain. The V end lost 0 bases, the J end lost 9 bases, and 11 bases lay between the germline ends. Germline V lookup: CDR1 SQVTM, CDR2 ANQGSEA. This CDR3 comprises 12 residues. The chain's CDR3 is CSVEENPGSYTF. The CDR3 DNA reads as TGCAGCGTTGAAGAGAATCCGGGGAGCTACACCTTC. Combining the CDR3 with reference TRBV29-1 and TRBJ1-2 gives the whole variable domain SAVISQKPSRDICQRGTSLTIQCQVDSQVTMMFWYRQQPGQSLTLIATANQGSEATYESGFVIDKFPISRPNLTFSTLTVSNMSPEDSSIYLCSVEENPGSYTFGSGTRLTVV.

This chain joins TRBV3-1 (or the pseudogene TRBV3-2) and TRBJ1-4, with 9 bases lining up with TRBD1. The length of the CDR3 is 15 residues. CDR1 and CDR2 (germline): LGHDT, YNNKEL (reference sequence). V dropped 2 bases and J dropped 4; count of bases not matched to a gene: 2. In nucleotides, the CDR3 is TGTGCCAGCAGCCAACGACAGGGGGGTAATGAAAAACTGTTTTTT. Translated: CASSQRQGGNEKLFF.

This clone came up once. The V and J genes are TRBV21-1 and TRBJ2-6; TRBD1 was called by the table and not checked on the DNA. TRBV21-1 is tagged as a pseudogene. CDR3 size: 17 residues. CDR3 coding DNA: TGTGCCAGCACCGCTGACAGAACCGTATCTGGGGCCAACGTCCTGACTTTC. As protein: CASTADRTVSGANVLTF.

The chain links TRBV9 to TRBJ1-3; 9 nucleotides align to TRBD1. With V trimmed by 4 bases and J by 0 bases, 11 bases remained unmatched. Germline V lookup: CDR1 SGDLS, CDR2 YYNGEE. The CDR3 sequence is 18 residues long. The CDR3: CASSLRPGTGSSGNTIYF. In DNA form, the CDR3 reads TGTGCCAGCAGCTTACGTCCCGGGACAGGGAGCTCTGGAAACACCATATATTTT. The entire variable domain, with the rest obtained from reference TRBV9 and TRBJ1-3, is as follows: DSGVTQTPKHLITATGQRVTLRCSPRSGDLSVYWYQQSLDQGLQFLIQYYNGEERAKGNILERFSAQQFPDLHSELNLSSLELGDSALYFCASSLRPGTGSSGNTIYFGEGSWLTVV.

The chain joins TRBV5-1 to TRBJ2-7; 7 positions agree with TRBD2. The CDR3 loop spans 15 amino acids. Germline CDR1 reads SGHRS; CDR2 reads YFSETQ. The ends lost 5 bases at V and 4 bases at J; junction bases unmatched: 12. The CDR3 here is CASRPNAGEGYEQYF. As DNA, the CDR3 is TGCGCCAGCAGACCGAATGCGGGAGAAGGTTACGAGCAGTACTTC.

The rearrangement links TRBV7-2 to TRBJ2-2; 9 bases line up with TRBD2. The germline V gene encodes CDR1 SGHTA and CDR2 FQGNSA. CDR3 length: 16 amino acids. J was trimmed by 2 bases and V by 7 bases; bases with no gene match: 8. CDR3 sequence reads: CASILIAGVNTGELFF. Written as DNA, the CDR3 is TGTGCCAGCATCCTAATAGCGGGAGTAAACACCGGGGAGCTGTTTTTT.

The rearrangement links TRBV5-1 to TRBJ1-1, with 9 bases identical to TRBD1. J lost 1 base, V lost 3 bases, and 4 bases had no gene match. Germline V gene data show CDR1 as SGHRS and CDR2 as YFSETQ. The CDR3 has 15 residues. CDR3 bases: TGCGCCAGCAGCTCGGACAGGGGTGGGAACACTGAAGCTTTCTTT. This encodes CASSSDRGGNTEAFF.

The chain links TRBV7-6 to TRBJ2-3, with D maybe TRBD1 (7 bases). Per germline, CDR1 SGHVS and CDR2 FNYEAQ. Trimming took off 1 base at V and 4 bases at J, with 12 bases between the two ends. This CDR3 is 15 amino acids long. CDR3 nucleotide sequence: TGTGCCAGCAGCTTAGGCAGGGGGGTCGCAGATACGCAGTATTTT. It is translated as CASSLGRGVADTQYF.

V and J are TRBV9 and TRBJ2-4; 7 positions match TRBD1. Germline V gene sequence: CDR1 SGDLS, CDR2 YYNGEE. The CDR3 covers 16 residues. J was trimmed by 1 base and V by 4 bases; bases with no gene match: 8. This CDR3 reads CASSPGQPGAKNIQYF. Here the CDR3 DNA reads TGTGCCAGCAGCCCGGGACAGCCGGGCGCCAAAAACATTCAGTACTTC.

This clone was recorded a few times. V is TRBV6-5 and J is TRBJ2-2; the match to TRBD2 covers 7 bases. Germline loops: CDR1 MNHEY, CDR2 SVGAGI. CDR3 length: 12 amino acids. Unmatched junction bases numbered 6, after V lost 11 bases and J lost 6 bases. The CDR3 nucleotides are TGTGCCGGGGGAGGGAGGCCCGGGGAGCTGTTTTTT. Translated: CAGGGRPGELFF.

V usage is TRBV18 and J usage is TRBJ2-6, with D perhaps matching TRBD2 (6 bases). This CDR3 contains 15 residues. V was trimmed by 4 bases and J by 2 bases, leaving 9 bases between them. Per the germline V gene, CDR1 is KGHSH and CDR2 is LQKENI. This chain's CDR3 is CASSRGVTGANVLTF. DNA for the CDR3: TGTGCCAGCTCACGGGGGGTTACTGGGGCCAACGTCCTGACTTTC.

The chain recombines TRBV7-9 with TRBJ2-7, with D perhaps TRBD1 (5 bases). The germline V and J ends were trimmed by 5 bases and 6 bases, with 14 bases remaining between them. Germline V CDR1 and CDR2: SEHNR, FQNEAQ (reference sequence). This CDR3 has 13 amino acids. The CDR3 here is CASSTQGMGEQYV. In nucleotides, the CDR3 is TGTGCCAGCAGCACTCAGGGTATGGGCGAGCAGTACGTC.

The chain combines TRBV10-2 with TRBJ2-3, with 7 bases lining up with TRBD2. This CDR3 has 13 amino acids. CDR1 is WSHSY and CDR2 is SAAADI in the germline V gene. V gave up 4 bases and J gave up 11 bases; unmatched junction bases: 9. For the CDR3, the DNA is TGCGCCAGCAGTGCACCAGGCGGGAGTGTGCAGTATTTT. It codes for CASSAPGGSVQYF.

The V and J genes are TRBV29-1 and TRBJ2-1; 10 nucleotides match TRBD2. CDR3 length: 15 residues. V trimming: 3 bases; J trimming: 8 bases; junction bases outside the gene matches: 10. CDR1 and CDR2 from the germline V gene are SQVTM and ANQGSEA. The CDR3 bases are TGCAGCGTTGATAAGCGGGAGGGCCTTCGACATGAGCAGTTCTTC. The encoded protein is CSVDKREGLRHEQFF.

This clone was picked up one time. The rearrangement uses TRBV6-1 and TRBJ2-7; D may be TRBD2 (6 bases). The ends were cut back, 3 bases at V and 4 bases at J, with 10 bases in the middle. The CDR3 is 13 amino acids. The germline CDR1 and CDR2 sequences are MNHNS and SASEGT. The CDR3 region has the DNA TGTGCCAGCAGTGATGGTGGGAGGTACGAGCAGTACGTC. The encoded protein is CASSDGGRYEQYV.

The chain employs TRBV5-8 and TRBJ1-1, with D hard to call. Germline values: CDR1 SGHTS, CDR2 YDEGEE. The CDR3 extends over 14 amino acids. Trimming took off 0 bases at V and 3 bases at J, with 9 bases between the two ends. CDR3 protein: CASSLVLQDTEAFF. The CDR3 region has the DNA TGTGCCAGCAGCTTGGTCCTGCAGGACACTGAAGCTTTCTTT.

The chain combines TRBV7-2 with TRBJ1-2; 9 bases are a match to TRBD1. This CDR3 has 15 amino acids. Germline assignment: CDR1 SGHTA and CDR2 FQGNSA. With 5 bases clipped from V and 6 bases from J, the junction kept 10 bases outside the gene matches. The chain's CDR3 is CASSLSGQGIDGYTF. CDR3 nucleotides: TGTGCCAGCAGCCTCAGCGGACAGGGGATCGATGGCTACACCTTC.

V usage is TRBV19 and J usage is TRBJ1-3; 7 nucleotides match TRBD1. Trimming cost V 7 bases and J 4 bases; bases outside gene matches: 4. Per germline, CDR1 LNHDA and CDR2 SQIVND (reference sequence). This CDR3 is built from 13 residues. CDR3: CASTKDRGNTIYF. CDR3 DNA: TGTGCCAGTACAAAGGACAGGGGAAACACCATATATTTT.

The CDR3 nucleotides read TGCGCCAGCAGCCAAGAATCGGGGCAGCCCCAGCATTTT. It is translated as CASSQESGQPQHF. The chain employs TRBV4-3 and TRBJ1-5, with D unclear. Germline values: CDR1 LGHNA, CDR2 YSLEER. Trimming pared 0 bases from V and 7 bases from J, leaving 7 bases between. The CDR3 is 13 residues long.

This chain connects TRBV11-2 to TRBJ1-1, with TRBD1 matching over 8 bases. Germline V lookup: CDR1 SGHAT, CDR2 FQNNGV. This CDR3 has 13 amino acids. The junction had 0 bases not matched to a gene; V was cut back by 5 bases and J by 1 base. The CDR3 sequence is CASSGQGNTEAFF. In DNA, the CDR3 is TGTGCCAGCAGCGGACAGGGGAACACTGAAGCTTTCTTT.

V is TRBV5-1 and J is TRBJ2-1; 8 bases map to TRBD2. Germline V lookup: CDR1 SGHRS, CDR2 YFSETQ. Trimming cost V 0 bases and J 5 bases; bases outside gene matches: 4. The CDR3 runs to 15 residues. In DNA, the CDR3 is TGCGCCAGCAGCTTGGCGGCGGGAGGACACAATGAGCAGTTCTTC. Translation gives CASSLAAGGHNEQFF.

This clone was counted once. The CDR3: CAWSVGAVRLSRDNSPLHF. The CDR3 bases are TGTGCCTGGAGTGTTGGAGCCGTCAGATTATCTCGGGATAATTCACCCCTCCACTTT. The chain combines TRBV30 with TRBJ1-6; D remains unclear. V lost 0 bases and J lost 5, with 23 bases in between. Germline V lookup: CDR1 GTSNPN, CDR2 SVGIG (reference sequence). The CDR3 is 19 residues long.

The chain uses TRBV9 and TRBJ1-6, with TRBD1 as a possible D gene (5 bases). Trimming took 3 bases from V and 2 from J, leaving 12 bases between them. The CDR3 is 16 amino acids. The germline gives CDR1 SGDLS, CDR2 YYNGEE. The CDR3 nucleotides read TGTGCCAGCAGCGCCCGCGGGGACCCCTATAATTCACCCCTCCACTTT. Protein: CASSARGDPYNSPLHF. Based on the CDR3 plus reference TRBV9 and TRBJ1-6, the full variable domain is DSGVTQTPKHLITATGQRVTLRCSPRSGDLSVYWYQQSLDQGLQFLIQYYNGEERAKGNILERFSAQQFPDLHSELNLSSLELGDSALYFCASSARGDPYNSPLHFGNGTRLTVT.

This chain uses TRBV7-9 with TRBJ1-2, with 7 bases that match TRBD1. The V segment lost 4 bases and the J segment 5 bases; nucleotides outside the gene matches: 10. The V gene's germline CDR1 is SEHNR and CDR2 FQNEAQ (reference sequence). The CDR3 is made up of 15 amino acids. The CDR3 is CASSWGLTGIYGYTF. CDR3 nucleotide sequence: TGTGCCAGCAGCTGGGGCCTGACAGGGATTTATGGCTACACCTTC.

The rearrangement joins TRBV29-1 to TRBJ1-1, with 9 bases matching TRBD1. The CDR3 runs to 13 residues. Germline CDR1 SQVTM, CDR2 ANQGSEA. Trimming cost V 6 bases and J 5 bases; bases outside gene matches: 7. Here the CDR3 DNA reads TGCAGCGTAGGACAGGGGCCGGGGACTGAAGCTTTCTTT. It translates to CSVGQGPGTEAFF.